The 3 T cell receptor beta chains below were found in one sample sequenced in a study of blood T cell repertoires in COVID-19. Sequenced by immunoSEQ multiplex PCR; TCRdb stores in-frame clones only, minus some. In the table there are about 410,000 clones, over 75% of which are singletons. Sequenced input: peripheral blood. All receptors come from a middle-aged woman with COVID-19, enrolled during active disease.

The V call is TRBV5-1, the J call TRBJ1-1, with 8 bases identical to TRBD1. This CDR3 is built from 14 residues. Germline V gives CDR1 SGHRS, CDR2 YFSETQ. Losses at the gene ends were 2 bases for V and 2 bases for J; bases not matched to a gene: 2. This chain's CDR3 is CASSFSGGNTEAFF. CDR3 DNA: TGCGCCAGCAGCTTCTCAGGGGGCAACACTGAAGCTTTCTTT.

The V and J genes are TRBV10-3 and TRBJ1-4; TRBD1 aligns across 9 bases. Germline CDR1 reads ENHRY; CDR2 reads SYGVKD. This CDR3 has 13 amino acids. With V trimmed by 8 bases and J by 7 bases, 5 bases remained unmatched. The CDR3 reads CAIGGQGREKLFF. CDR3 DNA: TGTGCCATCGGGGGACAGGGCCGTGAAAAACTGTTTTTT.

This chain joins TRBV19 and TRBJ1-6; D unresolved. Trimming removed 6 bases from V and 3 bases from J, with 6 bases in between. The CDR3 runs 13 residues. CDR1 LNHDA and CDR2 SQIVND come from the germline V gene (reference sequence). The CDR3, as DNA: TGTGCCAGTAGGCTACTCTATAATTCACCCCTCCACTTT. It translates to CASRLLYNSPLHF.